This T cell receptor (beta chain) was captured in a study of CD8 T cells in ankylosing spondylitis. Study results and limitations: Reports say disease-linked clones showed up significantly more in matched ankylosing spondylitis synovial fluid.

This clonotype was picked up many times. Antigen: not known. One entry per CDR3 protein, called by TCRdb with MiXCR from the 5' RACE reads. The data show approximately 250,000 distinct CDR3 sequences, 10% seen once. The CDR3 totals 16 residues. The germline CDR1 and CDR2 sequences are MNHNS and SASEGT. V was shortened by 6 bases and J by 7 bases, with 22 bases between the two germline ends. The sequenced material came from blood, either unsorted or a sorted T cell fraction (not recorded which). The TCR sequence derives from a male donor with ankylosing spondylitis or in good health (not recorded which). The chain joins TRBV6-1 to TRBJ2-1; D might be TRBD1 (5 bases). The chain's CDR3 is CASSQRGWRTLNEQFF. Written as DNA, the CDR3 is TGTGCCAGCAGCCAACGTGGATGGCGGACATTGAATGAGCAGTTCTTC.